This TCR beta chain was identified during a study of T-cell memory formation after mild COVID-19. Findings of the study overall: Contracting clones localized mainly to CM and EM when CD4+ and mainly to EMRA when CD8+.

Comment on this clonotype: What it recognizes is unknown.

Germline CDR1 reads SGHRS; CDR2 reads YFSETQ. The V end lost 3 bases, the J end lost 0 bases, and 8 bases lay between the germline ends. The CDR3 totals 14 residues. TCRdb re-called the 5' RACE reads through MiXCR, storing one row per CDR3 protein. Here the sample spans 49,000 or so distinct CDR3 sequences, about 7.3% being singletons. Sequenced sample: PBMCs or a T cell subset sorted from them (not recorded which). This clonotype was obtained from a man between 18 and 35 years old who had mild COVID-19 (a few samples of this study predate the infection). Cell type and time point are not known. The chain uses TRBV5-1 and TRBJ2-3; D call uncertain. Here the CDR3 reads CASSYSDSTDTQYF. Written as DNA, the CDR3 is TGCGCCAGCAGCTACAGCGACAGCACAGATACGCAGTATTTT.